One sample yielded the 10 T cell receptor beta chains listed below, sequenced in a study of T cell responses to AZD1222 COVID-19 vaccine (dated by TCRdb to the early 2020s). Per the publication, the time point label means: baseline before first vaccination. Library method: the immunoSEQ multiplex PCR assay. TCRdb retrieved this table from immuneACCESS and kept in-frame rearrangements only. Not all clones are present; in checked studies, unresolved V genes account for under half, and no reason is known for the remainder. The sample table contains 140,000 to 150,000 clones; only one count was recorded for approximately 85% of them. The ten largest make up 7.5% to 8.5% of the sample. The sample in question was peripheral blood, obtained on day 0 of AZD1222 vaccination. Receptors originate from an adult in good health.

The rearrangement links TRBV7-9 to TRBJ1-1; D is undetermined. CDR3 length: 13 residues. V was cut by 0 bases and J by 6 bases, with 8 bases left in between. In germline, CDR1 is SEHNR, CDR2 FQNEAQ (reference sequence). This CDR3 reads CASSLAGSPEAFF. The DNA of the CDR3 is TGTGCCAGCAGCTTAGCAGGGTCCCCTGAAGCTTTCTTT.

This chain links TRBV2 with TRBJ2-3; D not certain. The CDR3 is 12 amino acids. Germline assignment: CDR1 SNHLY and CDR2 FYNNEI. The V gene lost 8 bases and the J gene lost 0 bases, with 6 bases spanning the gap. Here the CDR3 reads CASGYSTDTQYF. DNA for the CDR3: TGTGCCAGCGGTTACAGCACAGATACGCAGTATTTT.

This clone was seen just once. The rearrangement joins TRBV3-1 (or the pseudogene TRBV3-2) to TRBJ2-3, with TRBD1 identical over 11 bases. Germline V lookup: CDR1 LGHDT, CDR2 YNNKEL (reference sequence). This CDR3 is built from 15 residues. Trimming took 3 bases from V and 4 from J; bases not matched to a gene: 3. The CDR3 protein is CASSHRDRGSDTQYF. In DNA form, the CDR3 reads TGTGCCAGCAGCCACCGGGACAGGGGGTCAGATACGCAGTATTTT.

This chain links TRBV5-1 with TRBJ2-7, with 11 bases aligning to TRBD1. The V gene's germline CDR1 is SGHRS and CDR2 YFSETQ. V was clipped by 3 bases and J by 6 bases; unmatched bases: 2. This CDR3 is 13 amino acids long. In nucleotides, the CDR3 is TGCGCCAGCAGCTCCGGGACAGGGGGCGAGCAGTACTTC. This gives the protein CASSSGTGGEQYF.

The CDR3, as DNA: TGTGCCAGCAGCTCCCTCCGGGGACTGAGCACAGATACGCAGTATTTT. It yields the protein CASSSLRGLSTDTQYF. The chain joins TRBV13 to TRBJ2-3, with TRBD2 as a possible D gene (6 bases). The length of the CDR3 is 16 residues. V was shortened by 4 bases and J by 0 bases, with 14 bases between the two germline ends. Germline lookup yields CDR1 PRHDT and CDR2 FYEKMQ (reference sequence).

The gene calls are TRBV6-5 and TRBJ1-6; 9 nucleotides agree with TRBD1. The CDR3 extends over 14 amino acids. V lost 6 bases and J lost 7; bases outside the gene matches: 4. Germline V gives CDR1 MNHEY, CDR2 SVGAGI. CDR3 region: CASRGGQGNSPLHF. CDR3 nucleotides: TGTGCCAGCAGGGGCGGACAGGGGAATTCACCCCTCCACTTT.

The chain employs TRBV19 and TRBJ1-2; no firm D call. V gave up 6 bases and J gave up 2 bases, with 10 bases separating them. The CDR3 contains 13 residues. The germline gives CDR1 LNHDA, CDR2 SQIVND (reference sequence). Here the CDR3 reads CASSSGRNYGYTF. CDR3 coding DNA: TGTGCCAGTAGCAGTGGAAGGAACTATGGCTACACCTTC.

The CDR3 DNA is TGTGCCACCAGTGGAGTTGGCGGAAACACCGGGGAGCTGTTTTTT. Protein sequence: CATSGVGGNTGELFF. The rearrangement links TRBV24-1 to TRBJ2-2; D unresolved. The germline V gene has CDR1 KGHDR and CDR2 SFDVKD. Trimming cost V 5 bases and J 2 bases, with 11 bases left between them. The CDR3 is 15 residues long.

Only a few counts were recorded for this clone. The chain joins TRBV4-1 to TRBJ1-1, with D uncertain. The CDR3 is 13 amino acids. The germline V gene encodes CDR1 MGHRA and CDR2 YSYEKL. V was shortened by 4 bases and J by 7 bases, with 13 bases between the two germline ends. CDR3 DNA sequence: TGCGCCAGCAGCCCCCCCTCGGGTAGTGAAGCTTTCTTT. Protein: CASSPPSGSEAFF.

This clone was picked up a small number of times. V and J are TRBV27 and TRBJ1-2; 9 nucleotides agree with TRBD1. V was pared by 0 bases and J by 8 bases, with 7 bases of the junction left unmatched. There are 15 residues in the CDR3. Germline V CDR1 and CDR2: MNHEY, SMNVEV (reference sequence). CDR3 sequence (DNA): TGTGCCAGCAGTTTATCAGCCCGACAGGGGGGAGGCTACACCTTC. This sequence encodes CASSLSARQGGGYTF.